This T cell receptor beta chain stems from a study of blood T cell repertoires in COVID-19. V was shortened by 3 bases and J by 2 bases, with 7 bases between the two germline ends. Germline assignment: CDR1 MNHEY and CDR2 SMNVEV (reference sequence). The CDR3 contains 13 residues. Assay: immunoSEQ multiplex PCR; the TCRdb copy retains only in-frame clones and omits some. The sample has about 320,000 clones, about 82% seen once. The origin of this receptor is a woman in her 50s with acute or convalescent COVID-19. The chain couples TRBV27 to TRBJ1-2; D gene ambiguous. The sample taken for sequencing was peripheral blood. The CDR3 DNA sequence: TGTGCCAGCAGTTTGTACAAGAACTATGGCTACACCTTC. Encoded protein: CASSLYKNYGYTF.